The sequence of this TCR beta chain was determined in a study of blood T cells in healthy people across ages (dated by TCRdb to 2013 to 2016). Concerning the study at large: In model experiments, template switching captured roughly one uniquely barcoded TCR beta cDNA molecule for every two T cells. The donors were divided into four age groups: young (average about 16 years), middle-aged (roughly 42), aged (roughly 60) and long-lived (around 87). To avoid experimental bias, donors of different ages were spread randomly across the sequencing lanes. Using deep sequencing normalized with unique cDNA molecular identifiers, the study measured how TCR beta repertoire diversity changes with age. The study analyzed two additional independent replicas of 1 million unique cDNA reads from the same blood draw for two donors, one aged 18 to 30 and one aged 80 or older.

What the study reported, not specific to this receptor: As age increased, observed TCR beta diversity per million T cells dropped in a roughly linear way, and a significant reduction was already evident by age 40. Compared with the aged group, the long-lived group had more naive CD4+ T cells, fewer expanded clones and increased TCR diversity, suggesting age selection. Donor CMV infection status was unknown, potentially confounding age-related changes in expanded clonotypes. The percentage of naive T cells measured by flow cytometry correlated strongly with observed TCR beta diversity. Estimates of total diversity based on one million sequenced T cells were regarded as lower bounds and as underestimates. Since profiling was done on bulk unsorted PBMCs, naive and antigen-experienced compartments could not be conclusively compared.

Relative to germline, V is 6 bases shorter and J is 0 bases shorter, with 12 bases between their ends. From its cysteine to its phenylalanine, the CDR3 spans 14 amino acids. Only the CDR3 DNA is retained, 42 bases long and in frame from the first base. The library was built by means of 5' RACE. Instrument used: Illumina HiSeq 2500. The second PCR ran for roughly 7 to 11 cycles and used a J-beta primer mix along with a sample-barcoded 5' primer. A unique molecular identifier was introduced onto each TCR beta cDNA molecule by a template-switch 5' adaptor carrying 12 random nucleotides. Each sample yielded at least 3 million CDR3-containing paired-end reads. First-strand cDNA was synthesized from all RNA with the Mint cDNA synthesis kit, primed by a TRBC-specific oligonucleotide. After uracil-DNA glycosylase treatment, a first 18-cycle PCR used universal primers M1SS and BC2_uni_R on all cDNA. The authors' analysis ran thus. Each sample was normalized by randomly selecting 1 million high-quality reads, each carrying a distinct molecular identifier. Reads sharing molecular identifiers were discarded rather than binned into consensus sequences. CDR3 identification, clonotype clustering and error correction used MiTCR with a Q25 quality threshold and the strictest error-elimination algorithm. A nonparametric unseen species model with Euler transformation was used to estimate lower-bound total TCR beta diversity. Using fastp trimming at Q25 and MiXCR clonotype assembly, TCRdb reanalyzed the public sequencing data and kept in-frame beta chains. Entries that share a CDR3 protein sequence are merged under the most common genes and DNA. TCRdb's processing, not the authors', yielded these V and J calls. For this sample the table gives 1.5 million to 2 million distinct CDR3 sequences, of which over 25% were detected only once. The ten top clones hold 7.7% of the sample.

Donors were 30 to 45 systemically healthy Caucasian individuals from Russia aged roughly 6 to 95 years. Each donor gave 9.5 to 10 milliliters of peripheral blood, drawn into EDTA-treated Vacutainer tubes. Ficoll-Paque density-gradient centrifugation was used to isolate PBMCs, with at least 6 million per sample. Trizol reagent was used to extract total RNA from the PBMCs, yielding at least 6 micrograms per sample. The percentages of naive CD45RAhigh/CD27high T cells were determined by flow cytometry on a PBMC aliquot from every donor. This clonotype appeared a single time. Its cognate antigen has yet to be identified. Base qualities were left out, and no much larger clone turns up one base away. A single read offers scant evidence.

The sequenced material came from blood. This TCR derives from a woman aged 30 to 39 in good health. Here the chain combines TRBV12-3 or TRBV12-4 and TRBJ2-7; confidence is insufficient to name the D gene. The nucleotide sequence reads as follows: TGTGCCAGCAGCCATGACGGGTCCTCCTACGAGCAGTACTTC. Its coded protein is CASSHDGSSYEQYF.